The next 5 T cell receptor beta chains were all read from a single sample in a study of PD-L1 blockade in urothelial cancer. Using immunoSEQ multiplex PCR, the repertoire was profiled, and TCRdb retains in-frame clones only, with some absent. In the table there are about 130,000 clones, approximately 84% of which are singletons. Time point: pretreatment peripheral blood. Sequenced material: PBMCs, taken around atezolizumab (anti-PD-L1) treatment. These receptors were obtained from a man aged 50 to 59 with urothelial cancer.

The V call is TRBV5-3, the J call TRBJ1-5, with a possible D match to TRBD1 (5 bases). TRBV5-3 is an ORF for which the function is uncertain. The CDR3 runs to 15 residues. V was cut by 1 base and J by 2 bases, with 10 bases left in between. Here the CDR3 reads CARSLSRAGNQPQHF. CDR3 bases: TGTGCCAGAAGCTTGAGCAGGGCCGGCAATCAGCCCCAGCATTTT.

The chain uses TRBV10-1 and TRBJ2-3; TRBD2 aligns across 7 bases. Losses at the gene ends were 2 bases for V and 0 bases for J; bases not matched to a gene: 2. Germline assignment: CDR1 WNHNN and CDR2 SYGVQD (reference sequence). This CDR3 is 15 amino acids long. The CDR3 here is CASSEGSGSTDTQYF. CDR3 nucleotide sequence: TGCGCCAGCAGTGAGGGTAGCGGGAGCACAGATACGCAGTATTTT.

The CDR3 nucleotides read TGTGCCAGCAGCCCCCTACAGAGGGTGAACACTGAAGCTTTCTTT. It is translated as CASSPLQRVNTEAFF. The chain carries TRBV7-9 and TRBJ1-1, with unresolved D. The germline V gene has CDR1 SEHNR and CDR2 FQNEAQ (reference sequence). The CDR3 extends over 15 amino acids. Trimming stripped 5 bases from V and 0 bases from J, with 13 bases between.

The chain recombines TRBV5-1 with TRBJ2-1; a weak D match, TRBD2 (6 bases). The germline V gene has CDR1 SGHRS and CDR2 YFSETQ. There are 15 residues in the CDR3. Trimming took off 4 bases at V and 2 bases at J, with 13 bases between the two ends. The CDR3 spells CASSLTGTPYNEQFF. The CDR3 DNA reads as TGCGCCAGCAGCCTCACCGGGACTCCCTACAATGAGCAGTTCTTC.

This sequence joins TRBV2 and TRBJ2-7, with a tentative D call TRBD1 (5 bases). The CDR3 loop spans 13 amino acids. The germline V and J ends were trimmed by 6 bases and 6 bases, with 15 bases remaining between them. Germline lookup yields CDR1 SNHLY and CDR2 FYNNEI. The CDR3 loop reads CASRGSWGGEQYF. CDR3 in DNA: TGTGCCAGCAGGGGGTCGTGGGGCGGCGAGCAGTACTTC.